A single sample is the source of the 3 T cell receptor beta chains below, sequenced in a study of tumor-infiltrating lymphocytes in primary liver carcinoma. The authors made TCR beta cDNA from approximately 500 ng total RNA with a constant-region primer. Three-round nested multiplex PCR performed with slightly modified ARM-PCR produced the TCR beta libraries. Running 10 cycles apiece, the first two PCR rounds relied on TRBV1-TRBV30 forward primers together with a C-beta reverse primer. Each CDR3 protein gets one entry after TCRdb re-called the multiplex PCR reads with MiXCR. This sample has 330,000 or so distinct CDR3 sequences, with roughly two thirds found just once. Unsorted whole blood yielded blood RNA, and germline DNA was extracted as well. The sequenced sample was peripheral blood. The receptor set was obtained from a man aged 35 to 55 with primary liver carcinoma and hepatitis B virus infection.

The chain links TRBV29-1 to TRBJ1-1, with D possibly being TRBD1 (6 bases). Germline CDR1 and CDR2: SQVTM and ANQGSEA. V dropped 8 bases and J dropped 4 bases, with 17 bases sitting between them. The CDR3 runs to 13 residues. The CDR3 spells CSFQEDSSTEAFF. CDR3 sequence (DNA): TGCAGCTTTCAAGAGGACAGTAGCACTGAAGCTTTCTTT.

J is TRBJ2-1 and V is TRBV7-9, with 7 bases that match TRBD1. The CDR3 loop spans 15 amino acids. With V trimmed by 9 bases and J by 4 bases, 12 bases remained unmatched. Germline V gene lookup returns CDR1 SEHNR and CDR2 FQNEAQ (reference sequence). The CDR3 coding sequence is TGTGCCAGGAGTCCAGTGAAGGGACAGTACAATGAGCAGTTCTTC. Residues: CARSPVKGQYNEQFF.

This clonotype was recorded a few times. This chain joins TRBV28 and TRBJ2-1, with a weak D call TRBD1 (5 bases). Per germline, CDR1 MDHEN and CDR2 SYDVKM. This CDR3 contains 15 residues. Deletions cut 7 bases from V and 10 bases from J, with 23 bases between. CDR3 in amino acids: CASTLQGAGLREQFF. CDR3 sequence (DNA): TGTGCCAGCACCCTTCAAGGGGCTGGCTTGAGGGAGCAGTTCTTC.